A selection of T cell receptor beta chains follows, all from one sample in a study of regulatory T cells in long-lasting Graves disease. MiXCR was run by TCRdb on the multiplex PCR reads, yielding one entry per CDR3 protein. The repertoire holds hundreds of thousands of distinct CDR3 sequences, with about a sixth as singletons. This sample also belongs to another study, concerning T cells in Graves' hyperthyroidism and ophthalmopathy.

Specimen: peripheral blood mononuclear cells (PBMCs), collected at new diagnosis, from a patient treated with antithyroid drugs. Receptors originate from a man between 40 and 49 years old with Graves disease. Both conserved end residues are part of each CDR3. The D gene is left open where the match is weak. Clone size is given for some rows only: seen once, a few or many times, or a class if the clone is expanded.

CDR3nt: TGTGCCTGGAGGGGGACAGCCTCCTACAATGAGCAGTTCTTC
CDR3aa: CAWRGTASYNEQFF
v_gene: TRBV30
d_gene: TRBD1
abundance: many
j_gene: TRBJ2-1

CDR3nt: TGTGCCAGCAGCCCCGGCTCGGGCAGGGGAGCAACTAATGAAAAACTGTTTTTT
CDR3aa: CASSPGSGRGATNEKLFF
v_gene: TRBV11-3
d_gene: -
abundance: many
j_gene: TRBJ1-4

CDR3nt: TGTGCCAGCAGCTCCCGATCCAACACTGAAGCTTTCTTT
CDR3aa: CASSSRSNTEAFF
v_gene: TRBV7-3
d_gene: -
abundance: many
j_gene: TRBJ1-1

CDR3nt: TGCGCCAGCAGCTTGGAGGGGGCTGGTGAAAAACTGTTTTTT
CDR3aa: CASSLEGAGEKLFF
v_gene: TRBV5-1
d_gene: TRBD1
abundance: many
j_gene: TRBJ1-4

CDR3nt: TGCGCCAGCAGTGAGAGGGCAGGTGGGAACGGGGAGCTGTTTTTT
CDR3aa: CASSERAGGNGELFF
v_gene: TRBV10-1
d_gene: -
abundance: -
j_gene: TRBJ2-2

CDR3nt: TGTGCCACCAGCTCCGGCGGCTATGGCTACACCTTC
CDR3aa: CATSSGGYGYTF
v_gene: TRBV15
d_gene: -
abundance: -
j_gene: TRBJ1-2

CDR3nt: TGTGCCAGCACCCTTTTGGCTAGCGGGGGGCCGGTAGAGACCCAGTACTTC
CDR3aa: CASTLLASGGPVETQYF
v_gene: TRBV6-1
d_gene: TRBD2
abundance: many
j_gene: TRBJ2-5

CDR3nt: TGTGCTAGTGCCCAGCTGTATCCCACAGATACGCAGTATTTT
CDR3aa: CASAQLYPTDTQYF
v_gene: TRBV12-5
d_gene: -
abundance: many
j_gene: TRBJ2-3

CDR3nt: TGTGCCAGCAGCCTCGGACAGGCCGGAAACACCATATATTTT
CDR3aa: CASSLGQAGNTIYF
v_gene: TRBV3-1
d_gene: TRBD1
abundance: few
j_gene: TRBJ1-3

CDR3nt: TGTGCCACCAGCCGGGGGGGCGGCTACACCTTC
CDR3aa: CATSRGGGYTF
v_gene: TRBV24-1
d_gene: -
abundance: many
j_gene: TRBJ1-2

CDR3nt: TGTGCCAGCAGCCACTACTCCGGGACAGGGAACTATGGCTACACCTTC
CDR3aa: CASSHYSGTGNYGYTF
v_gene: TRBV3-1
d_gene: TRBD1
abundance: -
j_gene: TRBJ1-2

CDR3nt: TGTGCCATCAGTGAGTCGGATGGAGGTTACTACGAGCAGTACTTC
CDR3aa: CAISESDGGYYEQYF
v_gene: TRBV10-3
d_gene: -
abundance: many
j_gene: TRBJ2-7

CDR3nt: TGTGCCAGCAGTTCACAGGGACGTACGCAGTATTTT
CDR3aa: CASSSQGRTQYF
v_gene: TRBV28
d_gene: -
abundance: many
j_gene: TRBJ2-3

CDR3nt: TGTGCCAGCAGCCACAGAGCGGGGGGACCCTACGAGCAGTACTTC
CDR3aa: CASSHRAGGPYEQYF
v_gene: TRBV7-8
d_gene: TRBD2
abundance: -
j_gene: TRBJ2-7

CDR3nt: TGCAGTGCGATCACTAGCGGGGGGGTCACAGATACGCAGTATTTT
CDR3aa: CSAITSGGVTDTQYF
v_gene: TRBV20-1
d_gene: TRBD2
abundance: -
j_gene: TRBJ2-3

CDR3nt: TGTGCCAGCAGCTTGAGTCGGACATTCGGGCAGTTCTTC
CDR3aa: CASSLSRTFGQFF
v_gene: TRBV7-9
d_gene: -
abundance: many
j_gene: TRBJ2-1

CDR3nt: TGCAGTGCTAGAGATCCGAGCGTCGGGGAGCTGTTTTTT
CDR3aa: CSARDPSVGELFF
v_gene: TRBV20-1
d_gene: -
abundance: few
j_gene: TRBJ2-2

CDR3nt: TGCAGTGCTAGTCCAGCCGGGGACACAGAGGAAAAACTGTTTTTT
CDR3aa: CSASPAGDTEEKLFF
v_gene: TRBV20-1
d_gene: -
abundance: -
j_gene: TRBJ1-4

CDR3nt: TGTGCCAGCAGTTTATCGGGGGCTTATAGCAATCAGCCCCAGCATTTT
CDR3aa: CASSLSGAYSNQPQHF
v_gene: TRBV27
d_gene: -
abundance: many
j_gene: TRBJ1-5

CDR3nt: TGTGCCAGCAGTTTGTACGGACTAGCGGGAGCCGATACGCAGTATTTT
CDR3aa: CASSLYGLAGADTQYF
v_gene: TRBV28
d_gene: TRBD2
abundance: -
j_gene: TRBJ2-3

CDR3nt: TGTGCCAGCAGCATCGACAGGGGCTATCTCTACGAGCAGTACTTC
CDR3aa: CASSIDRGYLYEQYF
v_gene: TRBV7-2
d_gene: TRBD1
abundance: many
j_gene: TRBJ2-7

CDR3nt: TGTGCCAGCAGCTTAAGAGAGGTCCCGGACGATACGCAGTATTTT
CDR3aa: CASSLREVPDDTQYF
v_gene: TRBV7-3
d_gene: -
abundance: -
j_gene: TRBJ2-3

CDR3nt: TGTGCCAGCTGTAGTATAGGTGCAGGGCATCAGCCCCAGCATTTT
CDR3aa: CASCSIGAGHQPQHF
v_gene: TRBV19
d_gene: -
abundance: many
j_gene: TRBJ1-5

CDR3nt: TGTGCCAGCAGCCACGATAGGAGTTACAATGAGCAGTTCTTC
CDR3aa: CASSHDRSYNEQFF
v_gene: TRBV4-2
d_gene: -
abundance: -
j_gene: TRBJ2-1

CDR3nt: TGTGCCAGCAGCTTGGCGGACAGGGCGGACACTGAAGCTTTCTTT
CDR3aa: CASSLADRADTEAFF
v_gene: TRBV6-1
d_gene: TRBD1
abundance: many
j_gene: TRBJ1-1

CDR3nt: TGCAGTGCCAAGGCGTCCTACGAGCAGTACTTC
CDR3aa: CSAKASYEQYF
v_gene: TRBV20-1
d_gene: -
abundance: -
j_gene: TRBJ2-7

CDR3nt: TGCAGTGCTAGACCCATTGCGGGGGGGCCTCCAGATACGCAGTATTTT
CDR3aa: CSARPIAGGPPDTQYF
v_gene: TRBV20-1
d_gene: TRBD2
abundance: many
j_gene: TRBJ2-3

CDR3nt: TGTGCCAGCAGCCAGGAAGGGGGCTGGGAGACCCAGTACTTC
CDR3aa: CASSQEGGWETQYF
v_gene: TRBV5-6
d_gene: TRBD1
abundance: many
j_gene: TRBJ2-5

CDR3nt: TGTGCCAGCAGTTCCCGACTAGCGGTTCGAGATACGCAGTATTTT
CDR3aa: CASSSRLAVRDTQYF
v_gene: TRBV12-3/TRBV12-4
d_gene: TRBD2
abundance: -
j_gene: TRBJ2-3

CDR3nt: TGTGCCAGCAGTTTAACAAAGTATGAAAAACTGTTTTTT
CDR3aa: CASSLTKYEKLFF
v_gene: TRBV12-3/TRBV12-4
d_gene: -
abundance: few
j_gene: TRBJ1-4

CDR3nt: TGTGCCAGCATACAAACGGCAGATACGCAGTATTTT
CDR3aa: CASIQTADTQYF
v_gene: TRBV7-9
d_gene: -
abundance: many
j_gene: TRBJ2-3

CDR3nt: TGTGCCAGCAGTTTAGCGTCGGGGAATTCACCCCTCCACTTT
CDR3aa: CASSLASGNSPLHF
v_gene: TRBV12-3/TRBV12-4
d_gene: -
abundance: many
j_gene: TRBJ1-6

CDR3nt: TGCGCCAGCAGCCAAGATCCCGGGGGAGTCTCAGATACGCAGTATTTT
CDR3aa: CASSQDPGGVSDTQYF
v_gene: TRBV4-1
d_gene: -
abundance: -
j_gene: TRBJ2-3

CDR3nt: TGTGCCAGCAGCTCCCGGGCCTCAGGAGAGCAGTTCTTC
CDR3aa: CASSSRASGEQFF
v_gene: TRBV11-3
d_gene: -
abundance: many
j_gene: TRBJ2-1

CDR3nt: TGTGCCAGCAGTGAGGCCCGGGGCCCTGATACGCAGTATTTT
CDR3aa: CASSEARGPDTQYF
v_gene: TRBV2
d_gene: -
abundance: -
j_gene: TRBJ2-3

CDR3nt: TGCAGTGCTAGAGCCACCGGGACAGGGGGCTATGGCTACACCTTC
CDR3aa: CSARATGTGGYGYTF
v_gene: TRBV20-1
d_gene: TRBD1
abundance: -
j_gene: TRBJ1-2

CDR3nt: TGTGCCACCAGCAGTGGAGGGAGTTACACTGAAGCTTTCTTT
CDR3aa: CATSSGGSYTEAFF
v_gene: TRBV15
d_gene: -
abundance: few
j_gene: TRBJ1-1

CDR3nt: TGCGCCAGCAGCCAAGCCGGGGGTCACCAATCAGCTAATGAAAAACTGTTTTTT
CDR3aa: CASSQAGGHQSANEKLFF
v_gene: TRBV4-3
d_gene: -
abundance: -
j_gene: TRBJ1-4

CDR3nt: TGTGCCAGCAGCCTAGGCAGCATAGACAATGAGCAGTTCTTC
CDR3aa: CASSLGSIDNEQFF
v_gene: TRBV7-2
d_gene: -
abundance: few
j_gene: TRBJ2-1

CDR3nt: TGTGCCAGTAGTATAGGGAAACAACGGGGGGGCATAAATGAGCAGTTCTTC
CDR3aa: CASSIGKQRGGINEQFF
v_gene: TRBV19
d_gene: TRBD2
abundance: few
j_gene: TRBJ2-1

CDR3nt: TGCAGTGCGCAGACGGGGAGTTACTATGGCTACACCTTC
CDR3aa: CSAQTGSYYGYTF
v_gene: TRBV20-1
d_gene: -
abundance: -
j_gene: TRBJ1-2

CDR3nt: TGCAGTGCTAGAAACCCTGGAGTAGGGGGGGGATACGAGCAGTACTTC
CDR3aa: CSARNPGVGGGYEQYF
v_gene: TRBV20-1
d_gene: -
abundance: many
j_gene: TRBJ2-7

CDR3nt: TGCGCCAGCAGTAACAGAGCCTACCGGGGTGAAAAACTGTTTTTT
CDR3aa: CASSNRAYRGEKLFF
v_gene: TRBV5-1
d_gene: -
abundance: few
j_gene: TRBJ1-4

CDR3nt: TGTGCCACGTCCTACCTGGACAGGGGGCTTTGGGGATGGCCCTCCTACGAGCAGTACTTC
CDR3aa: CATSYLDRGLWGWPSYEQYF
v_gene: TRBV24-1
d_gene: TRBD1
abundance: many
j_gene: TRBJ2-7

CDR3nt: TGCAGTGCTGCGTGGGACAGAAACACTGAAGCTTTCTTT
CDR3aa: CSAAWDRNTEAFF
v_gene: TRBV20-1
d_gene: TRBD1
abundance: many
j_gene: TRBJ1-1